Below are 27 T cell receptor beta chains sequenced from a single sample in a study of blood T cell repertoires in COVID-19. TCRdb keeps only in-frame clones here, not all; method: immunoSEQ multiplex PCR. The data hold around 80,000 clones, with around 90% observed a single time. The specimen sequenced was peripheral blood. The receptors were gathered from a human donor in a cohort sampled during active COVID-19.

This chain connects TRBV28 to TRBJ2-7; TRBD1 matches at 9 bases. The germline CDR1 and CDR2 sequences are MDHEN and SYDVKM. The CDR3 runs 14 residues. Germline trimming cut 7 bases from V and 3 bases from J; bases unmatched to any gene: 7. CDR3 sequence: CASTSGQGIYEQYF. The CDR3 bases are TGTGCCAGCACCTCTGGACAGGGGATCTACGAGCAGTACTTC.

V usage is TRBV19 and J usage is TRBJ1-1, with D possibly matching TRBD1 (5 bases). The germline V gene encodes CDR1 LNHDA and CDR2 SQIVND (reference sequence). V was clipped by 10 bases and J by 0 bases, with 12 bases between them. The CDR3 extends over 13 amino acids. The CDR3: CATTDTLNTEAFF. CDR3 sequence (DNA): TGTGCCACCACGGACACCCTGAACACTGAAGCTTTCTTT. The variable domain in full, completed from reference TRBV19 and TRBJ1-1, reads DGGITQSPKYLFRKEGQNVTLSCEQNLNHDAMYWYRQDPGQGLRLIYYSQIVNDFQKGDIAEGYSVSREKKESFPLTVTSAQKNPTAFYLCATTDTLNTEAFFGQGTRLTVV.

The chain is built from TRBV4-1 and TRBJ2-6; tentatively, D is TRBD1 (7 bases). The CDR3 contains 16 residues. The germline V gene has CDR1 MGHRA and CDR2 YSYEKL. With 4 bases removed from V and 1 base from J, the gap between germline ends came to 11 bases. In DNA form, the CDR3 reads TGCGCCAGCAGCCGCGCGGGACAGTCTGGGGCCAACGTCCTGACTTTC. Translating it yields CASSRAGQSGANVLTF.

This clone showed up just a few times. V is TRBV29-1 and J is TRBJ1-2; 9 bases match TRBD1. The germline V gene has CDR1 SQVTM and CDR2 ANQGSEA. The trim removed 4 bases at V and 2 bases at J, leaving 5 bases unmatched. This CDR3 has 14 residues. The CDR3 reads CSVGVGTGNYGYTF. Written as DNA, the CDR3 is TGCAGCGTTGGTGTAGGGACAGGGAACTATGGCTACACCTTC.

The J gene is TRBJ1-5, the V gene TRBV10-3; TRBD1 matches 7 bases. CDR1 is ENHRY and CDR2 is SYGVKD in the germline V gene. V trimming: 6 bases; J trimming: 4 bases; junction bases outside the gene matches: 9. The CDR3 contains 15 residues. The CDR3 bases are TGTGCCATCAGCACCGGGACAGTAATAAATCAGCCCCAGCATTTT. Protein: CAISTGTVINQPQHF.

V usage is TRBV5-1 and J usage is TRBJ1-4; 8 bases fit TRBD1. The CDR3 consists of 18 residues. Trimming at V came to 0 bases and at J to 0 bases, leaving 7 bases not matched to a gene. Germline V gene data show CDR1 as SGHRS and CDR2 as YFSETQ. CDR3 residues: CASSLALGQGSTNEKLFF. CDR3 coding DNA: TGCGCCAGCAGCTTGGCTCTAGGACAGGGCTCAACTAATGAAAAACTGTTTTTT.

The chain links TRBV27 to TRBJ1-5; D possibly corresponds to TRBD1 (6 bases). This CDR3 comprises 14 residues. Looked up from germline, CDR1 is MNHEY and CDR2 is SMNVEV (reference sequence). V gave up 10 bases and J gave up 0 bases, with 13 bases separating them. Here the CDR3 reads CATRTGNSNQPQHF. DNA of the CDR3: TGTGCCACCAGAACAGGGAATAGCAATCAGCCCCAGCATTTT.

The genes are TRBV5-5 and TRBJ1-6; D gene ambiguous. V was trimmed by 0 bases and J by 5 bases, leaving 6 bases between them. Per the germline V gene, CDR1 is SGHKS and CDR2 is YYEKEE (reference sequence). The length of the CDR3 is 14 residues. Here the CDR3 reads CASSLVTNNSPLHF. CDR3 in DNA: TGTGCCAGCAGCTTGGTCACAAATAATTCACCCCTCCACTTT.

The CDR3 spells CASSTTPVGSGGQETQYF. In DNA, the CDR3 is TGTGCCAGCAGCACGACCCCCGTGGGTAGCGGGGGGCAAGAGACCCAGTACTTC. The V call is TRBV9, the J call TRBJ2-5; 10 nucleotides match TRBD2. CDR3 length: 18 amino acids. V lost 4 bases and J lost 2; bases outside the gene matches: 14. Germline CDR1 reads SGDLS; CDR2 reads YYNGEE.

The chain links TRBV12-3 or TRBV12-4 to TRBJ2-1; possibly TRBD2 for D (5 bases). The V gene lost 5 bases and the J gene lost 10 bases, with 12 bases spanning the gap. The CDR3 length is 12 residues. This CDR3 is CASSPSFGEQFF. CDR3 bases: TGTGCCAGCAGTCCTAGCTTTGGGGAGCAGTTCTTC.

The chain has TRBV6-4 and TRBJ2-5, with 8 bases fitting TRBD2. Germline CDR1 is MRHNA and CDR2 is SNTAGT. This CDR3 has 13 amino acids. The junction had 4 bases not matched to a gene; V was cut back by 3 bases and J by 7 bases. The CDR3 protein is CASSELGGGTQYF. The CDR3 nucleotides read TGTGCCAGCAGTGAGCTCGGGGGGGGGACCCAGTACTTC.

In nucleotides, the CDR3 is TGTGCCAGCTCACCACCGGCGGGGCAGGGCTTTAATGAAAAACTGTTTTTT. It specifies CASSPPAGQGFNEKLFF. V gene TRBV18 combines with J gene TRBJ1-4; a possible D gene is TRBD1 (5 bases). This CDR3 has 17 amino acids. CDR1 KGHSH and CDR2 LQKENI come from the germline V gene. V was clipped by 0 bases and J by 4 bases, with 15 bases between them.

This clone was observed a few times. V gene TRBV2 combines with J gene TRBJ2-3; TRBD2 matches 9 bases. Germline CDR1 SNHLY, CDR2 FYNNEI. The CDR3 has 15 amino acids. The trim removed 7 bases at V and 4 bases at J, leaving 9 bases unmatched. The CDR3 DNA follows: TGTGCCAGCACCGATAGCGGGAGCGGGTCAGATACGCAGTATTTT. Translation: CASTDSGSGSDTQYF.

V gene TRBV21-1 combines with J gene TRBJ2-3; TRBD1, as called in the table, went unchecked against the DNA. TRBV21-1 constitutes a pseudogene. The CDR3 is made up of 18 amino acids. CDR3 in DNA: TGTGCCAGCAGCAAAGGTAAACAGGGGGGCTTTGGCACAGATACGCAGTATTTT. Its protein product is CASSKGKQGGFGTDTQYF.

The V and J genes are TRBV2 and TRBJ2-5; 7 bases agree with TRBD2. This CDR3 region has 19 residues. CDR1 SNHLY and CDR2 FYNNEI come from the germline V gene. The junction had 15 bases not matched to a gene; V was cut back by 0 bases and J by 2 bases. For the CDR3, the DNA is TGTGCCAGCAGTGAAGCGCTCTTCTTCGGAACTAGCGATCAAGAGACCCAGTACTTC. Encoded protein: CASSEALFFGTSDQETQYF.

The rearrangement links TRBV3-1 (or the pseudogene TRBV3-2) to TRBJ2-7; 7 bases fit TRBD2. The CDR3 covers 14 residues. V was pared by 8 bases and J by 7 bases, with 14 bases of the junction left unmatched. Germline CDR1 and CDR2: LGHDT and YNNKEL (reference sequence). CDR3 DNA sequence: TGTGCCAGCGGAGGGGCGGGAGCGAGAGGGGAGCAGTACTTC. Protein sequence: CASGGAGARGEQYF.

The CDR3: CASRGAGPSNTGELFF. The CDR3 DNA sequence: TGCGCCAGCAGAGGGGCGGGGCCCTCGAACACCGGGGAGCTGTTTTTT. This sequence joins TRBV4-1 and TRBJ2-2, with D tentatively TRBD2 (6 bases). Between the trimmed V and J ends, which lost 6 bases and 0 bases, there was a span of 14 bases. Germline CDR1 and CDR2: MGHRA and YSYEKL. This CDR3 has 16 residues.

The chain uses TRBV11-2 and TRBJ2-1; 9 bases agree with TRBD2. V dropped 5 bases and J dropped 7; count of bases not matched to a gene: 6. This CDR3 is 14 amino acids long. Per germline, CDR1 SGHAT and CDR2 FQNNGV. CDR3 amino acids: CASSPQRGVNEQFF. CDR3 nucleotide sequence: TGTGCCAGCAGCCCTCAGCGGGGGGTTAATGAGCAGTTCTTC.

The CDR3 nucleotides read TGTGCCACCACTCCCGGAAGACAGGTGGTGAACACTGAAGCTTTCTTT. Protein sequence: CATTPGRQVVNTEAFF. The rearrangement uses TRBV24-1 and TRBJ1-1; possible D gene TRBD1, 6 bases. CDR3 length equals 16 residues. Trimming shortened V by 8 bases and J by 0 bases, and 18 bases separated the two germline ends. Germline V CDR1 and CDR2: KGHDR, SFDVKD.

V gene TRBV19 combines with J gene TRBJ1-2, with D hard to call. CDR1 is LNHDA, CDR2 SQIVND, per germline (reference sequence). V lost 4 bases, J lost 4 bases, and 10 bases lay in between. The CDR3 extends over 13 amino acids. The CDR3 region is CASSSPGSYGYTF. The CDR3 bases are TGTGCCAGTAGTAGCCCAGGCAGCTATGGCTACACCTTC.

The V call is TRBV7-9, the J call TRBJ1-2, with 7 positions matching TRBD1. V shed 5 bases and J 4 bases; nucleotides not matched to a gene: 10. Germline CDR1 is SEHNR and CDR2 is FQNEAQ (reference sequence). The CDR3 covers 15 residues. The CDR3 DNA is TGTGCCAGCAGCCTTACAGGGGCCAGCCCCTATGGCTACACCTTC. Translated, it gives CASSLTGASPYGYTF.

Remarks on this clone: One end of the junction fails to match germline, which may point to a read error. The CDR3 spells CASGDYHF. DNA for the CDR3: TGTGCCAGTGGGGACTATCACTTC. J is TRBJ1-2 and V is TRBV19; tentative D call: TRBD1 (5 bases). The germline V gene has CDR1 LNHDA and CDR2 SQIVND (reference sequence). The CDR3 loop spans 8 amino acids.

This clone has a single count. The rearrangement joins TRBV11-3 to TRBJ1-1, with 8 bases matching TRBD1. The CDR3 loop spans 13 amino acids. J lost 4 bases, V lost 3 bases, and 1 base had no gene match. The germline V gene has CDR1 SGHNT and CDR2 YENEEA. In DNA, the CDR3 is TGTGCCAGCAGCTTTGACAGGGGCACTGAAGCTTTCTTT. Protein: CASSFDRGTEAFF.

The V gene is TRBV12-3 or TRBV12-4, the J gene TRBJ1-5; D uncertain. The CDR3 contains 12 residues. Trimming shortened V by 3 bases and J by 5 bases, and 5 bases separated the two germline ends. CDR3 protein: CASSFGDQPQHF. In nucleotides, the CDR3 is TGTGCCAGCAGTTTCGGGGATCAGCCCCAGCATTTT.

The chain joins TRBV30 to TRBJ1-5; D not certain. Germline V lookup: CDR1 GTSNPN, CDR2 SVGIG (reference sequence). The CDR3 loop spans 16 amino acids. Trimming removed 2 bases at V and 2 bases at J, with 16 bases between. CDR3 nucleotides: TGTGCCTGGAGTCCCAAAGGACTTAACGGCAATCAGCCCCAGCATTTT. Translation: CAWSPKGLNGNQPQHF.

CDR3 sequence (DNA): TGTGCCAGCAGTTACTCGGAGGGAGGCAATCAGCCCCAGCATTTT. This translates into CASSYSEGGNQPQHF. The genes are TRBV6-2 or TRBV6-3 and TRBJ1-5; the D is unclear. The CDR3 contains 15 residues. Germline lookup yields CDR1 MNHEY and CDR2 SVGEGT. V was clipped by 0 bases and J by 2 bases, with 8 bases between them.

This chain links TRBV19 with TRBJ2-5, with D perhaps TRBD2 (7 bases). The CDR3 extends over 13 amino acids. Trimming took 3 bases from V and 6 from J, leaving 11 bases between them. Germline loops: CDR1 LNHDA, CDR2 SQIVND (reference sequence). CDR3 bases: TGTGCCAGTAGTATTGAGGGGGGGAAGACCCAGTACTTC. Residues: CASSIEGGKTQYF.